This TCR beta chain was captured in a study of cytomegalovirus exposure and HLA in healthy donors. This clone was seen just once. As yet, its antigen is unknown. Study conclusions and caveats: The investigators catalogued 180 or so TCR beta chains as cytomegalovirus-associated. In a later analysis, V- and J-gene trimming of beta chains associated with a DCLRE1C missense variant, replicated independently.

Primers: 60 Vbeta forward and 13 Jbeta reverse. This table comes from immunoSEQ multiplex PCR, and its TCRdb copy is limited to in-frame clones, with some not included. This sample has about 120,000 clones, with over 65% found just once. This CDR3 is 16 amino acids long. Sequencing was performed on PBMCs. The chain employs TRBV21-1 and TRBJ1-4; no check of the table's D call, TRBD1, against the DNA was made. TRBV21-1 is given as a pseudogene. This sequence originates from a woman in her 30s in good health and CMV-seronegative. For the CDR3, the DNA is TGTGCCAGCAGCGGAAACCCTCCGGGACAGAATGAAAAACTGTTTTTT. It is translated as CASSGNPPGQNEKLFF.